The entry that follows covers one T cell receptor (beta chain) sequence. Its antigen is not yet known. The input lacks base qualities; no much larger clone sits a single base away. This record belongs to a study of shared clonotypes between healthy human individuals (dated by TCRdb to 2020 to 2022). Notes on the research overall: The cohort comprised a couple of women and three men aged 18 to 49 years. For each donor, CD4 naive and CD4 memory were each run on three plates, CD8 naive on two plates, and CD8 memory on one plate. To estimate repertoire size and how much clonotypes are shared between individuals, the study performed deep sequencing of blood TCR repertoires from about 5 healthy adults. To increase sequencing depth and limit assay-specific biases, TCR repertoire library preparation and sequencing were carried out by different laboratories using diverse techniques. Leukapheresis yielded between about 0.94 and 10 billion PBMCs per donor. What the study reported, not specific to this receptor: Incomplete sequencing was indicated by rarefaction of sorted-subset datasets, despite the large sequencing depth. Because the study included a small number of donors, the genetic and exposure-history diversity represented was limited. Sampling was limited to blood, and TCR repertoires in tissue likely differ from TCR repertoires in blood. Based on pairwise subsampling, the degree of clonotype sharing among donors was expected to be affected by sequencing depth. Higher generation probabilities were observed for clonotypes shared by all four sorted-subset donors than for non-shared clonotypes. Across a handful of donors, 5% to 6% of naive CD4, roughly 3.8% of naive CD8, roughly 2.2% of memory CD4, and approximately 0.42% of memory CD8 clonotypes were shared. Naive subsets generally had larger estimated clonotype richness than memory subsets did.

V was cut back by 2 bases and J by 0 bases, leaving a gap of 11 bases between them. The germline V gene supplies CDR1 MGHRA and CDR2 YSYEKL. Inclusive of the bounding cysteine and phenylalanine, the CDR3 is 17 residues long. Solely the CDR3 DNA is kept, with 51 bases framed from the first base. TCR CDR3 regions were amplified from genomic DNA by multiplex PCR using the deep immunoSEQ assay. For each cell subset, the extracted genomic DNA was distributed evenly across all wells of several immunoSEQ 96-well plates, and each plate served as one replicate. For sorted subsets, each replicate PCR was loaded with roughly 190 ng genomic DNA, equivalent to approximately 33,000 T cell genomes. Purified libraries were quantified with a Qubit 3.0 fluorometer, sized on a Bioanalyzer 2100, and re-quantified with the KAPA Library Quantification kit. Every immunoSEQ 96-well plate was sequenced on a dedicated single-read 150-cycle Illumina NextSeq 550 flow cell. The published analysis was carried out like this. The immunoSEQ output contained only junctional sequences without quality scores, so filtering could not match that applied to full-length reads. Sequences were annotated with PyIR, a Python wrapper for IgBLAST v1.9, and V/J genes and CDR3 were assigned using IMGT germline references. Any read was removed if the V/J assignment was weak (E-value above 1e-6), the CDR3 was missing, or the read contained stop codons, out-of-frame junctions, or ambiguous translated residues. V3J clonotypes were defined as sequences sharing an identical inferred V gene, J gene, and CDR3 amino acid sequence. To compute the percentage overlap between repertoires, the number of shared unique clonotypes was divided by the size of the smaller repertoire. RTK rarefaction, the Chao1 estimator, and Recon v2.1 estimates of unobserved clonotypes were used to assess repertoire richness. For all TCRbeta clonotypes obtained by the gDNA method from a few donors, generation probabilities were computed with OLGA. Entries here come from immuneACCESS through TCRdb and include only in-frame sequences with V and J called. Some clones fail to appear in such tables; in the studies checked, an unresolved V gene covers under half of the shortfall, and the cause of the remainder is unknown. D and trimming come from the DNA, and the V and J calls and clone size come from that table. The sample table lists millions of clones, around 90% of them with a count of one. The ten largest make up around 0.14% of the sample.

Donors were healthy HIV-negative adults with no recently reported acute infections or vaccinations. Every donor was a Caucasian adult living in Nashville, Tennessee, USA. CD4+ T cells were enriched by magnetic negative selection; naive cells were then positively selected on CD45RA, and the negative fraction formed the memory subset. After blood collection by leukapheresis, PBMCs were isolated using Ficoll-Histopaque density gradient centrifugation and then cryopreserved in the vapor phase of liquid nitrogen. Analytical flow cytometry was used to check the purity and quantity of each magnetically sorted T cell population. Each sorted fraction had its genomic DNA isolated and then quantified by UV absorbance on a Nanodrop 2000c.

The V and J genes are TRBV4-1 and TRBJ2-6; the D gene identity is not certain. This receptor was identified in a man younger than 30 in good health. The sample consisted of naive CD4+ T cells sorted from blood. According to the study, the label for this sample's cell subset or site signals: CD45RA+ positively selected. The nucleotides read TGCGCCAGCAGCCAATCCTACAAGGGCTCTGGGGCCAACGTCCTGACTTTC. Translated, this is CASSQSYKGSGANVLTF.